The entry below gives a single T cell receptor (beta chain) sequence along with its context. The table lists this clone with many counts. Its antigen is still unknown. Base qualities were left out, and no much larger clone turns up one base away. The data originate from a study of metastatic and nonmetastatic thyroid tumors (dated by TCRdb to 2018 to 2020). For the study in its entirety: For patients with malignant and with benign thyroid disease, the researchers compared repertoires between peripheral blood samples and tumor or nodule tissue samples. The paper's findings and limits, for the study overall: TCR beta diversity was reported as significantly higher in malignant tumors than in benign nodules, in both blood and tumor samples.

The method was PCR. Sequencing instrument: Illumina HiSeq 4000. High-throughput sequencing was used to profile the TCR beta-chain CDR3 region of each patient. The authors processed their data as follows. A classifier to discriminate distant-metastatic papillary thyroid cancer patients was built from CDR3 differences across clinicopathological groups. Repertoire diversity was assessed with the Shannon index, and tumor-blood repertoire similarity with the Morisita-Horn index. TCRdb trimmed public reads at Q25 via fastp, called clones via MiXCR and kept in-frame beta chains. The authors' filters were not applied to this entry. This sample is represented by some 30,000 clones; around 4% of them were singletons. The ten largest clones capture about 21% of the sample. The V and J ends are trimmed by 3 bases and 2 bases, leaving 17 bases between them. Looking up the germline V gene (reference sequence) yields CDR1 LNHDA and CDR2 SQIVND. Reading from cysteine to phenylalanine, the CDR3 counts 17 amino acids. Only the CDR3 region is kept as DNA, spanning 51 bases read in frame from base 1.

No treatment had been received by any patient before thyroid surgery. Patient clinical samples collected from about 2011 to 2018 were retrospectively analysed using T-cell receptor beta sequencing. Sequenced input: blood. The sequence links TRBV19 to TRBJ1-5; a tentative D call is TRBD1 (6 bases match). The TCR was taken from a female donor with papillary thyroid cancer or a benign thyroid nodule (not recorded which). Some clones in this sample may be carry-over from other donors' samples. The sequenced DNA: TGTGCCAGTAGTATTAGTCTTGGGACAACGGGCAATCAGCCCCAGCATTTT. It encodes CASSISLGTTGNQPQHF.